The rows below give T cell receptor beta chains drawn from one sample of a study of naive and memory T cell subsets. Via MiXCR, TCRdb re-called the UMI-ligation and nested PCR reads, giving one row per CDR3 protein. This sample has 9,700 or so distinct CDR3 sequences, with around 5.5% found just once. Material for sequencing was CD4+ TEMRA cells from blood. The receptors were gathered from a human donor in good health. Both conserved end residues are part of each CDR3.

V gene: TRBV20-1
J gene: TRBJ1-1
CDR3 protein: CSASSRFSADTEAFF

V gene: TRBV7-2
J gene: TRBJ2-7
CDR3 protein: CASSPDSRSYEQYF

V gene: TRBV20-1
J gene: TRBJ1-2
CDR3 protein: CSASLPGLSFGGYTF

V gene: TRBV7-2
J gene: TRBJ1-5
CDR3 protein: CASSFSLGSEAQHF

V gene: TRBV7-2
J gene: TRBJ1-4
CDR3 protein: CASSLASGGRSEKLFF

V gene: TRBV7-2
J gene: TRBJ1-5
CDR3 protein: CASSFDQGRPQHF

V gene: TRBV6-1
J gene: TRBJ2-7
CDR3 protein: CASIPSSQPGYEQYF

V gene: TRBV6-6
J gene: TRBJ2-5
CDR3 protein: CASSYEVRDSETQYF

V gene: TRBV4-3
J gene: TRBJ1-1
CDR3 protein: CASSQEEVGNTEAFF

V gene: TRBV19
J gene: TRBJ2-7
CDR3 protein: CASRGLDSRENEQYF

V gene: TRBV12-3/TRBV12-4
J gene: TRBJ2-3
CDR3 protein: CASSAGYGTDTQYF

V gene: TRBV24-1
J gene: TRBJ2-3
CDR3 protein: CATSEGGTGEDTQYF

V gene: TRBV29-1
J gene: TRBJ1-1
CDR3 protein: CSVKEGGNTEAFF

V gene: TRBV7-3
J gene: TRBJ2-1
CDR3 protein: CASSLTGTGGRAHEQFF

V gene: TRBV14
J gene: TRBJ1-1
CDR3 protein: CASSQEVTNTEAFF

V gene: TRBV5-1
J gene: TRBJ1-1
CDR3 protein: CASSLARDNTEAFF

V gene: TRBV6-2/TRBV6-3
J gene: TRBJ2-6
CDR3 protein: CASSVDGSGANVLTF

V gene: TRBV9
J gene: TRBJ2-3
CDR3 protein: CASSGLVTDTQYF

V gene: TRBV7-3
J gene: TRBJ2-1
CDR3 protein: CASSSHGGVQFF

V gene: TRBV12-3/TRBV12-4
J gene: TRBJ2-1
CDR3 protein: CASSWWNSRYNEQFF

V gene: TRBV7-8
J gene: TRBJ2-1
CDR3 protein: CASSLGTAYNEQFF

V gene: TRBV20-1
J gene: TRBJ2-7
CDR3 protein: CSARGAYIYEQYF

V gene: TRBV27
J gene: TRBJ1-1
CDR3 protein: CASRLGGTSEAFF

V gene: TRBV19
J gene: TRBJ1-5
CDR3 protein: CASSRGQGRNRNQPQHF

V gene: TRBV19
J gene: TRBJ2-3
CDR3 protein: CASSFPGLYTDTQYF

V gene: TRBV28
J gene: TRBJ2-2
CDR3 protein: CASSPLDRGPVGELFF

V gene: TRBV11-1
J gene: TRBJ2-1
CDR3 protein: CASSLVRGRVTYNEQFF

V gene: TRBV6-2/TRBV6-3
J gene: TRBJ2-7
CDR3 protein: CASSNSYEQYF

V gene: TRBV7-2
J gene: TRBJ1-1
CDR3 protein: CASTQQGPIKGEAFF

V gene: TRBV7-2
J gene: TRBJ2-7
CDR3 protein: CASSTDRGAYEQYF

V gene: TRBV4-3
J gene: TRBJ2-7
CDR3 protein: CASSQEQTHEQYF

V gene: TRBV5-6
J gene: TRBJ2-1
CDR3 protein: CASSFKTSGMDEQFF

V gene: TRBV18
J gene: TRBJ1-1
CDR3 protein: CASSRLPGQGAPEAFF

V gene: TRBV5-1
J gene: TRBJ1-1
CDR3 protein: CASSLTAGGTEAFF

V gene: TRBV21-1
J gene: TRBJ2-7
CDR3 protein: CASWGADRGSSYEQYF

V gene: TRBV7-3
J gene: TRBJ2-1
CDR3 protein: CASSSQGSNEQFF

V gene: TRBV6-2/TRBV6-3
J gene: TRBJ1-2
CDR3 protein: CASNRGVTVYGYTF

V gene: TRBV6-6
J gene: TRBJ2-3
CDR3 protein: CASSSPGEGTDTQYF

V gene: TRBV15
J gene: TRBJ1-2
CDR3 protein: CATSRAGSNRANYGYTF

V gene: TRBV4-3
J gene: TRBJ1-4
CDR3 protein: CASSQVGRGGNEKLFF

V gene: TRBV28
J gene: TRBJ2-3
CDR3 protein: CASSTRTGNVIRGDTQYF